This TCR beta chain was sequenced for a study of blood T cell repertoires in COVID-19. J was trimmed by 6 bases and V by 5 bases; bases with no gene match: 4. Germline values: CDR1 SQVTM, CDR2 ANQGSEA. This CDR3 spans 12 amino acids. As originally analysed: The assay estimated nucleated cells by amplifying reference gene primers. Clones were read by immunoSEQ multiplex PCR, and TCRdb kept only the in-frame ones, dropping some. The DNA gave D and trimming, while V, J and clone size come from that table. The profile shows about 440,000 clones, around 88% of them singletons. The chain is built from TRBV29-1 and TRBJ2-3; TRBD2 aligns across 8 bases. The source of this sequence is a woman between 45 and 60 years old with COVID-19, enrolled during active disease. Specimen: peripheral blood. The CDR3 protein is CSVYAGGDTQYF. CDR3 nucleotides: TGCAGCGTTTATGCGGGGGGTGATACGCAGTATTTT.